Sequencing of this TCR beta chain was carried out in a study of shared clonotypes between healthy human individuals. Sequencing used immunoSEQ multiplex PCR; TCRdb keeps in-frame clones, though not all of them. Seen here are approximately 1.9 million clones, around 93% observed once, and the top ten hold around 1.7%. CD8 cells classed as naive were CD45RO-negative and positively selected for CCR7, excluding terminally differentiated effector memory CD45RA+ cells. This clone was counted a few times. The sequencing input was naive CD8+ T cells from PBMCs. This TCR came from a young man in good health. Some clones in this sample may be carry-over from other donors' samples.

As DNA, the CDR3 is TGTGCCAGCAGCGTTCGACAGGGGGCGGCTAACTATGGCTACACCTTC. Translation: CASSVRQGAANYGYTF. The chain uses TRBV9 and TRBJ1-2, with 10 bases that match TRBD1. Looked up from germline, CDR1 is SGDLS and CDR2 is YYNGEE. The CDR3 runs 16 residues. The J segment lost 0 bases and the V segment lost 2 bases, leaving 4 bases of the junction unmatched.